The T cell receptor (beta chain) described here comes from a study of cytomegalovirus exposure and HLA in healthy donors. This PCR relied on a set of 60 Vbeta primers and 13 Jbeta primers. Some clones are missing from TCRdb's copy, which holds only in-frame ones; the method was immunoSEQ multiplex PCR. Of roughly 180,000 clones listed, roughly 80% were seen once; the top ten hold 2.4%. V was pared by 3 bases and J by 5 bases, with 13 bases between. Germline V gene lookup returns CDR1 MNHEY and CDR2 SMNVEV (reference sequence). CDR3 length: 14 residues. This sequence was found in a male donor in good health and CMV-seronegative. J is TRBJ1-1 and V is TRBV27; D not resolved. Material for sequencing was PBMCs. CDR3 sequence reads: CASSFGIRGTEAFF. The CDR3 coding sequence is TGTGCCAGCAGTTTTGGAATCCGAGGGACTGAAGCTTTCTTT.